This entry lists 5 T cell receptor beta chains sequenced from one sample in a study of cytomegalovirus exposure and HLA in healthy donors. Amplification used 60 Vbeta primers and 13 Jbeta primers. This table comes from immunoSEQ multiplex PCR, and its TCRdb copy is limited to in-frame clones, with some not included. The table includes tens of thousands of clones, around 68% detected once. The sample taken for sequencing was PBMCs. These receptors originate from a man between 25 and 39 years old in good health and CMV-seronegative.

To note about this clone: In the same sample, other DNA sequences code for this CDR3. CDR3 in DNA: TGTGCCAGCAGTGCGGGAACCTACGAGCAGTACTTC. Translating gives CASSAGTYEQYF. This chain links TRBV2 with TRBJ2-7, with D perhaps matching TRBD2 (5 bases). Trimming took 4 bases from V and 2 from J, leaving 6 bases between them. This CDR3 contains 12 residues. Germline CDR1 is SNHLY and CDR2 is FYNNEI.

CDR3 region: CASRRPRANTEAFF. The CDR3, as DNA: TGTGCCAGCAGGCGCCCCCGAGCAAACACTGAAGCTTTCTTT. V is TRBV28 and J is TRBJ1-1; D unresolved. The length of the CDR3 is 14 residues. In germline, CDR1 is MDHEN, CDR2 SYDVKM. The V gene lost 6 bases and the J gene lost 2 bases, with 13 bases spanning the gap.

The V and J genes are TRBV2 and TRBJ2-7, with 12 bases fitting TRBD1. V lost 6 bases to trimming and J lost 3 bases; unmatched junction nucleotides: 9. CDR1 and CDR2 (germline): SNHLY, FYNNEI. The length of the CDR3 is 16 residues. Here the CDR3 DNA reads TGTGCCAGCAGCACGGGACAGGGGGCGGTTTTCTACGAGCAGTACTTC. Protein sequence: CASSTGQGAVFYEQYF. The complete variable domain, with remaining parts taken from reference TRBV2 and TRBJ2-7, reads EPEVTQTPSHQVTQMGQEVILRCVPISNHLYFYWYRQILGQKVEFLVSFYNNEISEKSEIFDDQFSVERPDGSNFTLKIRSTKLEDSAMYFCASSTGQGAVFYEQYFGPGTRLTVT.

The chain is built from TRBV19 and TRBJ2-5; D uncertain. Per germline, CDR1 LNHDA and CDR2 SQIVND (reference sequence). V lost 3 bases to trimming and J lost 7 bases, with 12 bases between them. This CDR3 is 13 amino acids long. In nucleotides, the CDR3 is TGTGCCAGTAGTATTGAGGCCGGTCGGACCCAGTACTTC. Translating gives CASSIEAGRTQYF.

The chain recombines TRBV5-5 with TRBJ2-1, with 11 bases lining up with TRBD2. J lost 3 bases, V lost 4 bases, and 3 bases had no gene match. CDR3 size: 15 residues. Germline V CDR1 and CDR2: SGHKS, YYEKEE (reference sequence). The CDR3 reads CASSHGTSGYNEQFF. The DNA for the CDR3 is TGTGCCAGCAGCCACGGGACTAGCGGCTACAATGAGCAGTTCTTC.